This T cell receptor (beta chain) derives from a study of OX40 agonist ivuxolimab in advanced cancers. Study at large: Subjects had a mean age of about 65 years, with a range of roughly 20 to 79; just over 80% were male. One patient with hepatocellular carcinoma and two with cutaneous melanoma, three in all, had partial responses.

Data came from immunoSEQ multiplex PCR; TCRdb stores just in-frame clones and leaves some out. The sample lists approximately 90,000 clones; about 90% were seen once. This clone has just a few counts. What it binds is not known. The CDR3 is 13 amino acids. CDR1 and CDR2 from the germline V gene are MNHNY and SVGAGI (reference sequence). V was cut by 7 bases and J by 8 bases, with 14 bases left in between. The study's findings and limits: CD4+ T cells averaged fewer expanded clones than CD8+ T cells. Among the lowest peripheral clonal expansion occurred in 0.1-3.0 mg/kg partial responders.

The rearrangement links TRBV6-6 to TRBJ1-4; D ambiguous. The receptor was isolated from an adult with an advanced solid tumor such as melanoma, head and neck, liver or kidney cancer. The sample was CD4+ or CD8+ T cells sorted from blood, taken in a trial of the OX40 agonist ivuxolimab. CDR3 protein: CASTRGREEKLFF. CDR3 sequence (DNA): TGTGCCAGCACAAGAGGTCGGGAAGAAAAACTGTTTTTT.